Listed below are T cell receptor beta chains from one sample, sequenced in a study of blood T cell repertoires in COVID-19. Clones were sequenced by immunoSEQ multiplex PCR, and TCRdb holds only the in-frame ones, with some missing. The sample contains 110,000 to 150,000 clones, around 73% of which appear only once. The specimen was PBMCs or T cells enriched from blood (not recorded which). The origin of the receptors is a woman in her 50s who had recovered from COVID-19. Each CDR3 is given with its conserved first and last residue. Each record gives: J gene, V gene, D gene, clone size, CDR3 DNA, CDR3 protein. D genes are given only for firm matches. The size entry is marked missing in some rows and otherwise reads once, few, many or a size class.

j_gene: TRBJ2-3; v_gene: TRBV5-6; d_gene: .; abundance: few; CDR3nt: TGTGCCAGCAGTGACGCGGGTATGGCAGATACGCAGTATTTT; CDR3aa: CASSDAGMADTQYF
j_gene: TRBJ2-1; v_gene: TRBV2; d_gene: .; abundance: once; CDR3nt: TGTGCCAGCCGGGTTTCCAATGAGCAGTTCTTC; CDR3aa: CASRVSNEQFF
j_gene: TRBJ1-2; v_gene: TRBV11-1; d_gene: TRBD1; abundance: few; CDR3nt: TGTGCCAGCAGCCCTACGGGACAGGGGTATGGCTACACCTTC; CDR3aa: CASSPTGQGYGYTF
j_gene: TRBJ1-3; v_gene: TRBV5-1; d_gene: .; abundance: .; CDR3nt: TGCGCCAGCAGCTTGGGGTCGGGCTCTGGAAACACCATATATTTT; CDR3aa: CASSLGSGSGNTIYF
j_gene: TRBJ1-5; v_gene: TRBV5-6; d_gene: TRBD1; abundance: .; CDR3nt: TGTGCCAGCAGTATGACAGGGGAAGGGCAGCCCCAGCATTTT; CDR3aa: CASSMTGEGQPQHF
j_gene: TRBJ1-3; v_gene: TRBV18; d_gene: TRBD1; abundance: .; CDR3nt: TGTGCCAGCTCACAGCTGACAGGGAGTCAAGGAAACACCATATATTTT; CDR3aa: CASSQLTGSQGNTIYF
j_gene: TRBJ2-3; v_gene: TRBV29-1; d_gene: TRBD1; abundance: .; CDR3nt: TGCAGCGTCTATGGACAGGGGCCCACAGATACGCAGTATTTT; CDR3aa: CSVYGQGPTDTQYF
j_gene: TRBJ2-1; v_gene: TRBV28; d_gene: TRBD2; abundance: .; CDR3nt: TGTGCCAGCAGTTATGCTTTTGGGACTAGCAACTATGAGCAGTTCTTC; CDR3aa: CASSYAFGTSNYEQFF
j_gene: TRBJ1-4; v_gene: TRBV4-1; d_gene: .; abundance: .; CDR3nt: TGCGCCAGCAGCCAAGATAACGGAGAACTGTTTTTT; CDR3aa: CASSQDNGELFF
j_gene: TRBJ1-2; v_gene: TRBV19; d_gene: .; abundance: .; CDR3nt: TGTGCCAGTATCACACCCGGGACACGCGTCCGTGGCTACACCTTC; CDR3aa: CASITPGTRVRGYTF
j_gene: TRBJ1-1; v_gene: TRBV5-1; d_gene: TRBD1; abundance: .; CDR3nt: TGCGCCAGCAGCCCGACAGGGAGGAGCACTGAAGCTTTCTTT; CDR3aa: CASSPTGRSTEAFF
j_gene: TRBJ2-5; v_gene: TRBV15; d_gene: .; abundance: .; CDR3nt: TGTGCCACCAGCAAGGCAGAGGGAGAGACCCAGTACTTC; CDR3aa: CATSKAEGETQYF
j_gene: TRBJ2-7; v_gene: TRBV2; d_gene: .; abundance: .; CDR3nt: TGTGTAACACTCCGAGGGTCCTACGAGCAGTACTTC; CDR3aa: CVTLRGSYEQYF
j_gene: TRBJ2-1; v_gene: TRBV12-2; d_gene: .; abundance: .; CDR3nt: TGTGCAAGTCGCCTGCGGGTGGGGGCCCTCTACAATGAGCAGTTCTTC; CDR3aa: CASRLRVGALYNEQFF
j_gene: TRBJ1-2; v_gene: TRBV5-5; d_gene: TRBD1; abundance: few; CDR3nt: TGTGCCAGCAGCCTACAGGGGGCTGATGGCTACACCTTC; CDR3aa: CASSLQGADGYTF
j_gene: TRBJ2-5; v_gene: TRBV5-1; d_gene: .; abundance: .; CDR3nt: TGCGCCAGCAGCTCAACGGGGGACGGGGAGACCCAGTACTTC; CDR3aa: CASSSTGDGETQYF
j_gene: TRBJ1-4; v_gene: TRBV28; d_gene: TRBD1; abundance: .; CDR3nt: TGTGCCAGCAGTTCCCCCAGGGGGCGCCGTTCAGGGGAAAAACTGTTTTTT; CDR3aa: CASSSPRGRRSGEKLFF
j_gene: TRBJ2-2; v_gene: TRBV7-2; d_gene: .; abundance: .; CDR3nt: TGTGCCAGCAGCTTCGCGGTGAACACCGGGGAGCTGTTTTTT; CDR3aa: CASSFAVNTGELFF
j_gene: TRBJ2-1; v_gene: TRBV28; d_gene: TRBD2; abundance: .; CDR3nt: TGTGCCAGCAGTGTCCATAGCGGGGGATACAATGAGCAGTTCTTC; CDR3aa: CASSVHSGGYNEQFF
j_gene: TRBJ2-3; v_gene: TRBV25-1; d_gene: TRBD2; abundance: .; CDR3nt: TGTGCCAGCAGTGAATCCGCGGGGGGGACCACAGATACGCAGTATTTT; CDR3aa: CASSESAGGTTDTQYF
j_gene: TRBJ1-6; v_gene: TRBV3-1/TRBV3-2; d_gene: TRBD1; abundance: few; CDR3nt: TGTGCCAGCAGCCAGGCAGGACAGGGCGGCTCACCCCTCCACTTT; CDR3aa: CASSQAGQGGSPLHF
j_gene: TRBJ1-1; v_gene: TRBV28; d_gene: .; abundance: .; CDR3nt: TGTGCCAGCAGTTTATTTCAGACTGACACTGAAGCTTTCTTT; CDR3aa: CASSLFQTDTEAFF
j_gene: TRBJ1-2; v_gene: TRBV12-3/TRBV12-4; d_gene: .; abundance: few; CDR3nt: TGTGCCAGCAGTTTGGCGGGAGACTATGGCTACACCTTC; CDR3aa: CASSLAGDYGYTF
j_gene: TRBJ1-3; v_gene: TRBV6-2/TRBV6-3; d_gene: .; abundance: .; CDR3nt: TGTGCCAGCAGTCTGCCGACAGGCCAGGTTCGCTCTGGAAACACCATATATTTT; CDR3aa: CASSLPTGQVRSGNTIYF
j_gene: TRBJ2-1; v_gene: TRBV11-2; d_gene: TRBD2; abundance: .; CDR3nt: TGTGCCAGCAGCTTAGAAGCGGGGGGATTTAATGAGCAGTTCTTC; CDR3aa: CASSLEAGGFNEQFF
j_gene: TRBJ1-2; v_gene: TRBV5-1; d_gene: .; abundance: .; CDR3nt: TGCGCCAGCAGCCCAGGTGATAGGGGTAGCGGCTACACCTTC; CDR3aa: CASSPGDRGSGYTF
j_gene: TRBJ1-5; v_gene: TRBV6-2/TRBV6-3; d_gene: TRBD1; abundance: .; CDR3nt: TGTGCCAGCAGTTTGGGACAGGGTTCCAATCAGCCCCAGCATTTT; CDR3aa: CASSLGQGSNQPQHF
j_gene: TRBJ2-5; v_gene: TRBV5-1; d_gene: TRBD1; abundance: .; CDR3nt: TGCGCCAGCGGAATACAGGGGGGTCCGGCGGAGACCCAGTACTTC; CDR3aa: CASGIQGGPAETQYF
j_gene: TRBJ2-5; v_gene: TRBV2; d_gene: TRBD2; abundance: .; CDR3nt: TGTGCCAGCAGTGGGCTGCCGGGGGGAGAGACCCAGTACTTC; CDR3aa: CASSGLPGGETQYF
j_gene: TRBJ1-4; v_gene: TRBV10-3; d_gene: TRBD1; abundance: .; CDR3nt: TGTGCCATCAAAGGACAGGGTTATAGGGAAAAACTGTTTTTT; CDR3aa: CAIKGQGYREKLFF
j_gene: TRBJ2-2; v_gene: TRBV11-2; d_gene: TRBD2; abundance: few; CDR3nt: TGTGCCAGCAGCTATGTGCGGGGAGGGACCGGGGAGCTGTTTTTT; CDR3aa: CASSYVRGGTGELFF
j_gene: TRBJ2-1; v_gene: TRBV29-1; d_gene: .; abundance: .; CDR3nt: TGCAGCGTTGATGTGGACACAGGGCAGTTCTTC; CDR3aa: CSVDVDTGQFF
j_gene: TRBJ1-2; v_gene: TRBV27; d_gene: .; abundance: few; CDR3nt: TGTGCCAGCAGTCCACTACGGCCGCCTATAGGTGGCTACACCTTC; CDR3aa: CASSPLRPPIGGYTF
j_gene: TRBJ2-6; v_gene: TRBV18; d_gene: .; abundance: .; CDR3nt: TGTGCCAGCTCACCAGGCAGACCCCCTAGCTCTGGGGCCAACGTCCTGACTTTC; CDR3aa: CASSPGRPPSSGANVLTF
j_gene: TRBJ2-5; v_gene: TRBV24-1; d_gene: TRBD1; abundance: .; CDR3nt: TGTGCCACCAGTGAAAACAGGGGGGTACAAGAGACCCAGTACTTC; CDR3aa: CATSENRGVQETQYF
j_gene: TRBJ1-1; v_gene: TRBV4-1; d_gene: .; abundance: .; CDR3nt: TGCGCCAGCGGGACGGGGGGAGGAACTGAAGCTTTCTTT; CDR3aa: CASGTGGGTEAFF
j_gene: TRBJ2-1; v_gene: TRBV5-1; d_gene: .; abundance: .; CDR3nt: TGCGCCAGCAGCTTGATAGAGCGGCCCTACAATGAGCAGTTCTTC; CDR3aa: CASSLIERPYNEQFF
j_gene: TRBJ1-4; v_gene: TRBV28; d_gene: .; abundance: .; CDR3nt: TGTGCCAGCACCCTCACGGGGGTTAATGAAAAACTGTTTTTT; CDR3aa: CASTLTGVNEKLFF
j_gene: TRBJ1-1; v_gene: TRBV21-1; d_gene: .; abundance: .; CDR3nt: TGTGCCAGCAGCAAAGATGGACACAGGGGGCCCACTGAAGCTTTCTTT; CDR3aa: CASSKDGHRGPTEAFF
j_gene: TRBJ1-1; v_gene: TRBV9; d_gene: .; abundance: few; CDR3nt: TGTGCCAGCAGCGTAGTAGTTCATCCCAACCCTGAAGCTTTCTTT; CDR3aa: CASSVVVHPNPEAFF
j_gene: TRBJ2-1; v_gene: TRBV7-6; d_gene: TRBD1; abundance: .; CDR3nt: TGTGCCAGCAGCTCATTTTCCGGGACAGAAAATGAGCAGTTCTTC; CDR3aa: CASSSFSGTENEQFF
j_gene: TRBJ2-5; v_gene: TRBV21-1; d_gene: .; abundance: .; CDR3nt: TGTGCCAGCAGCACCTCGGACAGCCAAGAGACCCAGTACTTC; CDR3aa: CASSTSDSQETQYF
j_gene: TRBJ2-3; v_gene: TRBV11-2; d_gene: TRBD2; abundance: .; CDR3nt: TGTGCCAGCAGCCCTCCTAGCGGGGGATTCGCAGATACGCAGTATTTT; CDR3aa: CASSPPSGGFADTQYF
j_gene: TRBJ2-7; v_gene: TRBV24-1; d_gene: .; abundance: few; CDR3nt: TGTGCCACCAGTGGGTCGGCGGGCGAGCAGTACTTC; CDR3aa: CATSGSAGEQYF
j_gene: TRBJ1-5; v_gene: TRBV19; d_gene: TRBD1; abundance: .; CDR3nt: TGTGCCAGCCACCGGGACAGGGTAAGGCGGAATCAGCCCCAGCATTTT; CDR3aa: CASHRDRVRRNQPQHF
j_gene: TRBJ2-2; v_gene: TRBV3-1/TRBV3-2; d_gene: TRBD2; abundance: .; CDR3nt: TGTGCCAGCAGCCTTAGCGGGGGGAGAGTGAACACCGGGGAGCTGTTTTTT; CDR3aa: CASSLSGGRVNTGELFF
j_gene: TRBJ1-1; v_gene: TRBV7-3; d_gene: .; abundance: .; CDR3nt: TGTGCCAGCCGGGGACTCAAGGGCACTGAAGCTTTCTTT; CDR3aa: CASRGLKGTEAFF
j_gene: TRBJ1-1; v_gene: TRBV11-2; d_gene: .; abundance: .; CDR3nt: TGTGCCAGCAGCTTGAGTCGGACTGAAGCTTTCTTT; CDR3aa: CASSLSRTEAFF
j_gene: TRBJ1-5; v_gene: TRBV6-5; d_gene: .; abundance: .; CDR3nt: TGTGCCAGCAGTCCGCGGAGCAATCAGCCCCAGCATTTT; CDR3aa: CASSPRSNQPQHF
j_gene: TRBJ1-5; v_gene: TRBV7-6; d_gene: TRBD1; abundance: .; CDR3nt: TGTGCCAGCAGCTACGGGACAGGTCCATATAGCAATCAGCCCCAGCATTTT; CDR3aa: CASSYGTGPYSNQPQHF
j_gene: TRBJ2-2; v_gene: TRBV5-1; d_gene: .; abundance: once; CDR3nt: TGCGCCAGCAGCTTGATCAGGGCGAACACCGGGGAGCTGTTTTTT; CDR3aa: CASSLIRANTGELFF
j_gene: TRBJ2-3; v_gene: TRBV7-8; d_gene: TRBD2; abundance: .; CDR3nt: TGTGCCAGCAGCTTAGGTGGGAGCGGGGGGGCGGTAGATACGCAGTATTTT; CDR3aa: CASSLGGSGGAVDTQYF
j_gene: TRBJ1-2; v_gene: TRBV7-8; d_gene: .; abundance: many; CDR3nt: TGTGCCAGCAGCTTAGAAAGCAGGAGGCGCTATGGCTACACCTTC; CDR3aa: CASSLESRRRYGYTF
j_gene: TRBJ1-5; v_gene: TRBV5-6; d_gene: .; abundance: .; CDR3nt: TGTGCCAGCAGCTTGGGGGACTTGGCCCAGCATTTT; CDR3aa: CASSLGDLAQHF
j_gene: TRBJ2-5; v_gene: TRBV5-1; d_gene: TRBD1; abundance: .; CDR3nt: TGCGCCAGCAGCGGAGGGACAGGGGGGGAGACCCAGTACTTC; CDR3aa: CASSGGTGGETQYF
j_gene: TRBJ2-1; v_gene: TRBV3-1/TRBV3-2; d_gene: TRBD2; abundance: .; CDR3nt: TGTGCCAGCAGCCAAGTCAGCGGGGGGTACAATGAGCAGTTCTTC; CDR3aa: CASSQVSGGYNEQFF
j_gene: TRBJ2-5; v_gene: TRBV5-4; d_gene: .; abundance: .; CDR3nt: TGTGCCAGCAGCTTCTTGGGGGGTCAAGAGACCCAGTACTTC; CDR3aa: CASSFLGGQETQYF